A selection of T cell receptor beta chains follows, all from one sample in a study of T cell responses to AZD1222 COVID-19 vaccine. TCRdb's copy holds only in-frame clones and misses some; the assay was immunoSEQ multiplex PCR. This sample has 130,000 to 150,000 clones, with roughly 86% found just once. The source was peripheral blood, collected 28 days after the second AZD1222 dose. The receptors originated from an adult who received the AZD1222 COVID-19 vaccine. CDR3s include the opening cysteine and the closing phenylalanine or tryptophan. The order of the fields is D gene, V gene, clone size, CDR3 length, J gene, CDR3 DNA, CDR3 protein. The D gene is left open where the match is weak. Only part of the rows carry a size: once, few, many, or a class if the clone is expanded.

>.|TRBV7-9|.|12|TRBJ2-7
TGTGCCAGCAGCGCGTCAGTAGGCGAGCAGTACTTC
CASSASVGEQYF
>.|TRBV19|.|19|TRBJ1-3
TGTGCCAGTAGCCTCACATTTCCAACGACAGGCGTCTCTGGAAACACCATATATTTT
CASSLTFPTTGVSGNTIYF
>.|TRBV7-9|.|15|TRBJ2-1
TGTGCCAGCAGCTTTTCGACAAGGATGTACAATGAGCAGTTCTTC
CASSFSTRMYNEQFF
>.|TRBV14|once|12|TRBJ2-1
TGTGCCAGCAGCCCAGCCCACAATGAGCAGTTCTTC
CASSPAHNEQFF
>.|TRBV13|.|13|TRBJ1-5
TGTGCCAGCAGCCGGGACAACAATCAGCCCCAGCATTTT
CASSRDNNQPQHF
>.|TRBV19|few|15|TRBJ2-5
TGTGCCAGTAGTACATTCGGGGGAATGTCAGAGACCCAGTACTTC
CASSTFGGMSETQYF
>TRBD1|TRBV3-1/TRBV3-2|.|16|TRBJ1-2
TGTGCCAGCAGCCATTTGGGGGACAGGCTGAACTATGGCTACACCTTC
CASSHLGDRLNYGYTF
>.|TRBV10-3|.|14|TRBJ2-7
TGTGCCACCTCCGACAGAGGCCAAACCTACGAGCAGTACTTC
CATSDRGQTYEQYF
>.|TRBV27|.|15|TRBJ1-6
TGTGCCAGCACAAAGGGGGACCATCTAAGGGCACCCCTCCACTTT
CASTKGDHLRAPLHF
>TRBD1|TRBV3-1/TRBV3-2|.|15|TRBJ2-7
TGTGCCAGCAGCCATCCACTGGGACAGATCAACGAGCAGTACTTC
CASSHPLGQINEQYF
>.|TRBV18|.|14|TRBJ1-1
TGTGCCAGCTCACCACCGGACTGGGGGACTGAAGCTTTCTTT
CASSPPDWGTEAFF
>.|TRBV10-3|.|15|TRBJ1-2
TGTGCCATCAGTGAGTCTACAGGGTTAGGCTATGGCTACACCTTC
CAISESTGLGYGYTF
>TRBD1|TRBV28|few|16|TRBJ1-1
TGTGCCAGCAGTTCGGACAGGGGGGAGATGAACACTGAAGCTTTCTTT
CASSSDRGEMNTEAFF
>.|TRBV29-1|once|15|TRBJ2-3
TGCAGCGTACCCGCGTCCCGTCCCTTCACAGATACGCAGTATTTT
CSVPASRPFTDTQYF
>TRBD2|TRBV29-1|.|16|TRBJ2-1
TGCAGCGTTGGACCGACTAGCGGAAATTCCTACAATGAGCAGTTCTTC
CSVGPTSGNSYNEQFF
>.|TRBV5-5|.|15|TRBJ1-3
TGTGCCAGCAGCCTTTCAAGGCAGCTTGGAAACACCATATATTTT
CASSLSRQLGNTIYF
>.|TRBV12-3/TRBV12-4|.|11|TRBJ1-1
TGTGCCAGCAGTCCAGGGAATTCGGCTTTCTTT
CASSPGNSAFF
>TRBD1|TRBV29-1|.|15|TRBJ2-5
TGCAGCGTTGAATTCTATACAGGGGATCGGGAGACCCAGTACTTC
CSVEFYTGDRETQYF
>TRBD1|TRBV19|.|12|TRBJ1-6
TGTGCCAGTACAGACAGGGGGCAGCCCCTCCACTTT
CASTDRGQPLHF
>.|TRBV7-2|.|16|TRBJ1-2
TGTGCCAGCAGCTTAGATTCTGGGCAGTCCTCTTATGGCTACACCTTC
CASSLDSGQSSYGYTF
>.|TRBV3-1/TRBV3-2|.|13|TRBJ2-3
TGTGCCAGCAGCCATGGGGCCTCAGATACGCAGTATTTT
CASSHGASDTQYF
>.|TRBV6-5|.|13|TRBJ2-7
TGTGCCAGCACCACCACAGGGTTTGGGGAGCAGTACTTC
CASTTTGFGEQYF
>.|TRBV7-9|.|10|TRBJ1-1
TGTGCCAGCAGCGAGACTGAAGCTTTCTTT
CASSETEAFF
>TRBD2|TRBV6-5|.|15|TRBJ2-7
TGTGCCAGCAGTTACACTCCTAGCGGGGGTGACGAGCAGTACTTC
CASSYTPSGGDEQYF
>.|TRBV27|.|17|TRBJ1-2
TGTGCCAGCAGTGTCTTAGGGGGTGGCGCTTATTCCTATGGCTACACCTTC
CASSVLGGGAYSYGYTF
>TRBD2|TRBV5-1|.|13|TRBJ2-5
TGCGCCAGCATGGGGGGGGTCATGGAGACCCAGTACTTC
CASMGGVMETQYF
>.|TRBV6-5|few|15|TRBJ2-5
TGTGCCAGCACTAGAGGAGGGCAGGACCAAGAGACCCAGTACTTC
CASTRGGQDQETQYF
>.|TRBV11-3|.|14|TRBJ2-3
TGTGCCAGCAGCTTAGATGGGGCAGAGGATACGCAGTATTTT
CASSLDGAEDTQYF
>.|TRBV9|.|14|TRBJ1-1
TGTGCCAGCGCCCAGGGAATGAGTAACACTGAAGCTTTCTTT
CASAQGMSNTEAFF
>TRBD2|TRBV7-9|.|17|TRBJ2-5
TGTGCCAGCAGCTTAGGTGACGGGGGAGGGCCGGAAGAGACCCAGTACTTC
CASSLGDGGGPEETQYF
>TRBD1|TRBV7-9|.|16|TRBJ1-5
TGTGCCAGCAGCTTAGGGACAGGGGATAGCAATCAGCCCCAGCATTTT
CASSLGTGDSNQPQHF
>TRBD2|TRBV10-3|.|13|TRBJ2-7
TGTGCCATCTCGGGACTAGAGGGCAACGAGCAGTACTTC
CAISGLEGNEQYF
>.|TRBV20-1|.|11|TRBJ2-1
TGCAGTGAGGAGACTAACAATGAGCAGTTCTTC
CSEETNNEQFF
>.|TRBV18|once|15|TRBJ1-4
TGTGCCAGCTCACCACCCAGCCAGGGAGGTGAAAAACTGTTTTTT
CASSPPSQGGEKLFF
>TRBD1|TRBV24-1|.|13|TRBJ2-3
TGTGCCACACTGGGACAGGGAACAGATACGCAGTATTTT
CATLGQGTDTQYF
>.|TRBV10-1|.|17|TRBJ2-3
TGCGCCAGCAGTGAGTCTCACCCTAGTATCTCGGCAGATACGCAGTATTTT
CASSESHPSISADTQYF
>TRBD2|TRBV25-1|.|15|TRBJ2-1
TGTGCCAGCAGTGATTACGGGAGGGCCGCAAATGAGCAGTTCTTC
CASSDYGRAANEQFF
>.|TRBV7-2|few|13|TRBJ1-3
TGTGCCAGCAGCTTGGGGTCTGGAAACACCATATATTTT
CASSLGSGNTIYF
>.|TRBV25-1|.|15|TRBJ2-5
TGTGCCAGCAGTGAATGGGTGAGCGCCGGAGAGACCCAGTACTTC
CASSEWVSAGETQYF
>TRBD2|TRBV13|.|15|TRBJ2-7
TGTGCCAGCAGCTTATGGGGGAGCGGGAGTCGGGAGCAGTACTTC
CASSLWGSGSREQYF
>.|TRBV18|once|16|TRBJ1-3
TGTGCCAGCTCACCACCGCAAGGGGCAATAGGAAACACCATATATTTT
CASSPPQGAIGNTIYF
>TRBD1|TRBV29-1|.|15|TRBJ1-1
TGCAGCTCACACGGAACGACAGGGGACGTTCGCGGAGCTTTCTTT
CSSHGTTGDVRGAFF
>TRBD1|TRBV6-5|.|15|TRBJ1-5
TGTGCCAGCAGCTGGACGGGACAGGGGGATCAGCCCCAGCATTTT
CASSWTGQGDQPQHF
>.|TRBV6-5|.|14|TRBJ1-6
TGTGCCAGCAGTTCCAGGGGAGGGAATTCACCCCTCCACTTT
CASSSRGGNSPLHF
>.|TRBV11-2|once|15|TRBJ2-4
TGTGCCAGCAGCACGATGCGGGGTCTGGGAAACATTCAGTACTTC
CASSTMRGLGNIQYF
>.|TRBV27|.|17|TRBJ2-1
TGTGCCAGCAGTTTACAACTGGATAGCGCCTCCTACAATGAGCAGTTCTTC
CASSLQLDSASYNEQFF
>.|TRBV9|once|12|TRBJ2-7
TGTGCCAGCAGCGCGACTACAAACGAGCAGTACTTC
CASSATTNEQYF
>.|TRBV6-5|.|13|TRBJ2-5
TGTGCCAGCAGTCGCCACAGGGAAGAGACCCAGTACTTC
CASSRHREETQYF
>TRBD1|TRBV4-1|.|16|TRBJ1-4
TGCGCCAGCAGCAGGTTCCCGGGACAGCGAAATGAAAAACTGTTTTTT
CASSRFPGQRNEKLFF
>.|TRBV6-5|.|16|TRBJ1-5
TGTGCCAGCAGTTATGGGGCCCCGGGAGGCAATCAGCCCCAGCATTTT
CASSYGAPGGNQPQHF
>.|TRBV7-9|.|16|TRBJ2-7
TGTGCCAGCAGCCCTCCGGGACTCGCAAATGCCGACGAGCAGTACTTC
CASSPPGLANADEQYF